This TCR beta chain stems from a study of blood T cells in healthy people across ages. The use of a sample-barcoded 5' primer and a J-beta primer mix characterized a second PCR of about 6 to 11 cycles. In TCRdb, the 5' RACE reads were re-called with MiXCR into one record per CDR3 protein. The sample records about 830,000 distinct CDR3 sequences, about 62% being singletons. The sample holds many counts of this clonotype. This TCR was recovered from a man aged 25-45 years in good health. The specimen was blood.

DNA for the CDR3: TGTGCCAGCAGCCCGGATCGCCAAAAGTACTTC. It translates to CASSPDRQKYF. This sequence joins TRBV7-2 and TRBJ2-5; no definite D call. The V gene lost 5 bases and the J gene lost 12 bases, with 13 bases spanning the gap. The germline V gene encodes CDR1 SGHTA and CDR2 FQGNSA. CDR3 length: 11 residues.